The 14 T cell receptor beta chains below all came from one sample that was sequenced in a study of vaccination and CD4 T cells after COVID-19. The treatment here: 10-day PBMC culture with coronavirus spike peptide pools or control peptides (ViraFEST assay). Researchers collected the unexposed donor's CD4+ T cells before the COVID-19 pandemic (2011-2018). These receptors have no known antigen. Oncomine TCR Beta short-read sequencing was applied to DNA from cultured CD4+ T cells. TCRdb redid the calling of the PCR reads with MiXCR, one entry per CDR3 protein. The top ten hold about 61% of the sample, which has 2,500 to 3,500 distinct CDR3 sequences, roughly two fifths seen once. Source material: CD4+ T cells from blood, cultured in vitro. Receptors originate from a human donor in good health.

This clonotype was seen a handful of times. The V gene is TRBV2, the J gene TRBJ1-2; perhaps TRBD1 as D (6 bases). The CDR3 has 15 amino acids. Germline assignment: CDR1 SNHLY and CDR2 FYNNEI. The V gene lost 6 bases and the J gene lost 2 bases, with 16 bases spanning the gap. The CDR3 coding sequence is TGTGCCAGCAGCCCTGAGGGGGGACAAAACTATGGCTACACCTTC. Amino acids: CASSPEGGQNYGYTF.

The genes are TRBV7-2 and TRBJ2-5; D may be TRBD2 (6 bases). V lost 2 bases to trimming and J lost 3 bases, with 16 bases between them. The germline CDR1 and CDR2 sequences are SGHTA and FQGNSA. The CDR3 has 16 amino acids. The CDR3 here is CASSLHGTQKEETQYF. CDR3 DNA: TGTGCCAGCAGCTTACATGGGACTCAGAAGGAAGAGACCCAGTACTTC.

This clonotype showed up just once. This chain links TRBV19 with TRBJ1-5; maybe TRBD1 (5 bases). The CDR3 is made up of 15 amino acids. V lost 7 bases, J lost 1 base, and 14 bases lay in between. Germline CDR1 is LNHDA and CDR2 is SQIVND (reference sequence). This CDR3 reads CASISGGISNQPQHF. The CDR3 nucleotides read TGTGCCAGTATCTCTGGGGGGATCAGCAATCAGCCCCAGCATTTT.

This clonotype has a handful of counts. This chain joins TRBV30 and TRBJ1-6, with a tentative D call TRBD1 (6 bases). There are 14 residues in the CDR3. Germline loops: CDR1 GTSNPN, CDR2 SVGIG (reference sequence). For the CDR3, the DNA is TGTGGCATGACCCGGGGGGCGGGGGAATCACCCCTCCACTTT. It specifies CGMTRGAGESPLHF.

J is TRBJ2-7 and V is TRBV2; weak D call: TRBD2 (5 bases). The CDR3 length is 13 residues. CDR1 is SNHLY, CDR2 FYNNEI, per germline. The V and J ends lost 8 bases and 2 bases respectively, with 13 bases between them. The DNA of the CDR3 is TGTGCCAGCCGCGTTGAGGGTACCTACGAGCAGTACTTC. Translation gives CASRVEGTYEQYF.

The chain uses TRBV19 and TRBJ1-2, with D unclear. Trimming pared 5 bases from V and 4 bases from J, leaving 14 bases between. Germline V lookup: CDR1 LNHDA, CDR2 SQIVND (reference sequence). The CDR3 sequence is 14 residues long. In DNA form, the CDR3 reads TGTGCCAGTAGTTCTCGAATGGACGGCTATGGCTACACCTTC. Amino acid sequence: CASSSRMDGYGYTF.

This clonotype came up a few times. J is TRBJ1-2 and V is TRBV6-1; 8 bases map to TRBD1. Trimming removed 6 bases from V and 3 bases from J; junction bases left unmatched: 3. The germline CDR1 and CDR2 sequences are MNHNS and SASEGT. The CDR3 spans 13 residues. DNA for the CDR3: TGTGCCAGCAGGGCGGACAGGGACTATGGCTACACCTTC. Its translation is CASRADRDYGYTF.

This chain uses TRBV5-6 with TRBJ2-5, with no clear D. Deletions cut 4 bases from V and 0 bases from J, with 10 bases between. CDR1 is SGHDT and CDR2 is YYEEEE in the germline V gene. The CDR3 extends over 14 amino acids. CDR3: CASSVRAYQETQYF. CDR3 DNA: TGTGCCAGCAGCGTCCGGGCCTACCAAGAGACCCAGTACTTC.

This clonotype was picked up a small number of times. The gene calls are TRBV20-1 and TRBJ2-7; the D gene could be TRBD1 or TRBD2 (5 bases each). The germline V gene has CDR1 DFQATT and CDR2 SNEGSKA (reference sequence). The CDR3 consists of 14 residues. V lost 3 bases, J lost 5 bases, and 17 bases lay in between. CDR3 bases: TGCAGTGCTAGCGGTGGGACCTTTTACAACGAGCAGTACTTC. Translated, it gives CSASGGTFYNEQYF.

This clonotype was seen only a few times. J is TRBJ2-5 and V is TRBV11-1; 12 bases are shared with TRBD2. The trim removed 5 bases at V and 1 base at J, leaving 5 bases unmatched. CDR1 is SGHAT and CDR2 is FQDESV in the germline V gene (reference sequence). The CDR3 consists of 16 residues. The CDR3 loop is CASSARLAGVQETQYF. CDR3 DNA: TGTGCCAGCAGCGCAAGACTAGCGGGGGTCCAAGAGACCCAGTACTTC. Combining the CDR3 with reference TRBV11-1 and TRBJ2-5 gives the whole variable domain EAEVAQSPRYKITEKSQAVAFWCDPISGHATLYWYRQILGQGPELLVQFQDESVVDDSQLPKDRFSAERLKGVDSTLKIQPAELGDSAMYLCASSARLAGVQETQYFGPGTRLLVL.

This clonotype showed up just a few times. The chain joins TRBV18 to TRBJ1-5; D uncertain. V was trimmed by 6 bases and J by 0 bases, leaving 6 bases between them. CDR1 is KGHSH, CDR2 LQKENI, per germline. The length of the CDR3 is 13 residues. The CDR3 nucleotides are TGTGCCAGCTCCCAAGTTAGCAATCAGCCCCAGCATTTT. As protein: CASSQVSNQPQHF.

This clonotype showed up just a few times. This rearrangement joins TRBV6-1 to TRBJ1-6; TRBD1 is a possible D gene (5 bases). Germline loops: CDR1 MNHNS, CDR2 SASEGT. The length of the CDR3 is 15 residues. Trimming cost V 6 bases and J 7 bases, with 16 bases left between them. The CDR3 bases are TGTGCCAGCAGCCCGGGACGGCTAGACAATTCACCCCTCCACTTT. Its translation is CASSPGRLDNSPLHF.

This clonotype appeared a few times. The chain is built from TRBV19 and TRBJ1-5, with TRBD1 matching 7 bases. The length of the CDR3 is 15 residues. V lost 2 bases and J lost 3; bases outside the gene matches: 4. Germline V gene lookup returns CDR1 LNHDA and CDR2 SQIVND (reference sequence). DNA for the CDR3: TGTGCCAGTAGTATAAGGGGGACAGTCAATCAGCCCCAGCATTTT. It translates to CASSIRGTVNQPQHF.

This chain links TRBV20-1 with TRBJ1-2; TRBD1 matches at 7 bases. From germline, CDR1 is DFQATT and CDR2 SNEGSKA (reference sequence). This CDR3 is 14 amino acids long. The DNA of the CDR3 is TGCAGCCCTGAGGGACAGACCTTTAGCTATGGCTACACCTTC. Encoded protein: CSPEGQTFSYGYTF.